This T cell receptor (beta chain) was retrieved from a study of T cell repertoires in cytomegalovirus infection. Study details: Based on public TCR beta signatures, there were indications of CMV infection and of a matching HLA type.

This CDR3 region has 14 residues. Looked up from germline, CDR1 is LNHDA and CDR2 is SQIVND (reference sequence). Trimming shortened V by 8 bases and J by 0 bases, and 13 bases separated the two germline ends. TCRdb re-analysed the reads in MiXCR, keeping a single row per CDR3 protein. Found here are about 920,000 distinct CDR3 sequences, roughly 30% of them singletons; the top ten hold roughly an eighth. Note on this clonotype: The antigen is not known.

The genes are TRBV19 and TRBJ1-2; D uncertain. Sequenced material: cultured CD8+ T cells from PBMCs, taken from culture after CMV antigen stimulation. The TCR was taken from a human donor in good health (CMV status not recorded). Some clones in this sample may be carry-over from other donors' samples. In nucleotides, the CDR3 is TGTGCCAGTTGGAAGACGGGTTCTAACTATGGCTACACCTTC. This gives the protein CASWKTGSNYGYTF.